This TCR beta chain came from a study of shared clonotypes between healthy human individuals (dated by TCRdb to 2018 to 2021). A note on the overall study: The cohort comprised two women and a few men aged 18 to 49 years. For each donor, CD4 naive and CD4 memory were each given three plates, CD8 naive was given two plates, and CD8 memory was given one plate. Blood TCR repertoires of five healthy adults were deeply sequenced to estimate repertoire size and the extent of clonotype sharing between individuals. Libraries were prepared and TCR repertoires were sequenced by different laboratories using diverse techniques, in order to increase sequencing depth and limit assay-specific biases. Leukapheresis yielded between about 0.9 and 8.9 billion PBMCs per donor.

In regard to this clone: What this receptor recognizes is not known. One base away there is no much larger clone; base qualities are not given.

TCR CDR3 regions were amplified from genomic DNA by multiplex PCR using the deep immunoSEQ assay. For each cell subset, the extracted genomic DNA was distributed evenly across all wells of several immunoSEQ 96-well plates, and each plate served as one replicate. For sorted subsets, each replicate PCR was loaded with approximately 200 ng genomic DNA, equivalent to 30,000 to 35,000 T cell genomes. Purified libraries were measured with a Qubit 3.0 fluorometer, size-checked on a Bioanalyzer 2100, and measured again with the KAPA Library Quantification kit. Every immunoSEQ 96-well plate was sequenced on a separate single-read 150-cycle Illumina NextSeq 550 flow cell. In the paper's pipeline: Because the immunoSEQ output held only junctional sequences and lacked quality scores, the filtering could not match the filtering applied to full-length reads. To assign V/J genes and CDR3, sequences were annotated against IMGT germline references using PyIR, a Python wrapper for IgBLAST v1.9. Any read was removed if the V/J assignment was weak (E-value above 1e-6), the CDR3 was missing, or the read contained stop codons, out-of-frame junctions, or ambiguous translated residues. A V3J clonotype was defined by an identical inferred V gene, J gene, and CDR3 amino acid sequence. Percentage overlap between repertoires was computed as shared unique clonotypes divided by the size of the smaller repertoire. RTK rarefaction, the Chao1 estimator, and Recon v2.1 estimates of unobserved clonotypes were used to assess repertoire richness. OLGA was used to compute generation probabilities for all TCRbeta clonotypes that the gDNA method yielded from a few donors. TCRdb took over this immuneACCESS table, retaining in-frame rearrangements with V and J assigned. Such tables are incomplete; in checked studies, under half of the missing clones stem from an unresolved V gene, and the remainder is unexplained. That table furnishes V, J and clone size, whereas the DNA furnished D and trimming. For this sample the table gives 450,000 to 700,000 clones, of which over 95% were detected only once. Together, the top ten hold about 0.11% of the sample.

Deletion took 9 bases off V and 2 bases off J, with a span of 14 bases between the germline ends. The germline V gene encodes CDR1 SGHVS and CDR2 FQNEAQ. Measured from the cysteine to the phenylalanine, the CDR3 is 13 residues long. The read is trimmed to its CDR3 DNA, 39 bases read in frame from base 1. General conclusions and limits of the study: Compared with non-shared clonotypes, clonotypes shared by all four sorted-subset donors had higher generation probabilities. Incomplete sequencing was indicated by rarefaction of sorted-subset datasets, despite the large sequencing depth. When a handful of donors were compared, the shared fraction of clonotypes was roughly 5% for naive CD4, 3% to 4% for naive CD8, 2.3% for memory CD4, and 0.35% to 0.5% for memory CD8. The small number of donors limited the genetic and exposure-history diversity represented. Naive subsets generally had larger estimated clonotype richness than memory subsets. Sampling was limited to blood, and TCR repertoires in tissue likely differ from TCR repertoires in blood. Pairwise subsampling indicated that sequencing depth was expected to affect the degree of clonotype sharing among donors.

CD8 naive samples consisted of CD45RO-negative cells that were positively selected for CCR7, yielding a CD45RA+CCR7+ population without TemRA cells. Donors were healthy HIV-negative adults with no recently reported acute infections or vaccinations. All donors were Caucasian adults living in Nashville, Tennessee, USA. Blood was collected by leukapheresis, and PBMCs were isolated by Ficoll-Histopaque density gradient centrifugation and then cryopreserved in liquid nitrogen vapor phase. Purity and quantity of every magnetically sorted T cell population were checked by analytical flow cytometry. Each sorted fraction had its genomic DNA isolated and then quantified by UV absorbance on a Nanodrop 2000c.

The rearrangement joined TRBV7-8 to TRBJ2-7, and the D gene may be TRBD2, 5 bases matching. The source material was naive CD8+ T cells sorted from blood. This sample's cell subset or site label indicates: CD45RA+CCR7+. This clonotype originated in a woman aged 30 to 39 in good health. The sequence in DNA is TGTGCCAGTACGGGGATAGTAGCCTACGAGCAGTACTTC. It is translated as CASTGIVAYEQYF.